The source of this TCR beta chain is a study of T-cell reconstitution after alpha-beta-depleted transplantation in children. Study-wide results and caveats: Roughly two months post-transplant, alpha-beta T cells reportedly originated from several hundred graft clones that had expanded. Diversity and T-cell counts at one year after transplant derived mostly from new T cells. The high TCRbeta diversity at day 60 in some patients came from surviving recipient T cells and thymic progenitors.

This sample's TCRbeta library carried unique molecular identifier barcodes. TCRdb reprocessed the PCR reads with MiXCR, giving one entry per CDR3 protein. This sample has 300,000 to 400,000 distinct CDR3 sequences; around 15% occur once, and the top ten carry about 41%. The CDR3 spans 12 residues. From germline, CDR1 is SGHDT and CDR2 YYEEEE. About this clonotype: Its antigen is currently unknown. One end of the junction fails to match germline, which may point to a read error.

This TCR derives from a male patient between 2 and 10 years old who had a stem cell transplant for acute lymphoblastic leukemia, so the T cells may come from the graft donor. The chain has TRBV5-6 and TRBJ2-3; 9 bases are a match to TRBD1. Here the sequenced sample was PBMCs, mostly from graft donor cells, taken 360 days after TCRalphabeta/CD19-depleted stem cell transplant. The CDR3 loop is CASSFPGGQGHF. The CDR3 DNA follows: TGTGCCAGCAGCTTCCCCGGTGGACAGGGGCATTTT. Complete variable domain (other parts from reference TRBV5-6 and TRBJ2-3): DAGVTQSPTHLIKTRGQQVTLRCSPKSGHDTVSWYQQALGQGPQFIFQYYEEEERQRGNFPDRFSGHQFPNYSSELNVNALLLGDSALYLCASSFPGGQGHFGPGTRLTVL.